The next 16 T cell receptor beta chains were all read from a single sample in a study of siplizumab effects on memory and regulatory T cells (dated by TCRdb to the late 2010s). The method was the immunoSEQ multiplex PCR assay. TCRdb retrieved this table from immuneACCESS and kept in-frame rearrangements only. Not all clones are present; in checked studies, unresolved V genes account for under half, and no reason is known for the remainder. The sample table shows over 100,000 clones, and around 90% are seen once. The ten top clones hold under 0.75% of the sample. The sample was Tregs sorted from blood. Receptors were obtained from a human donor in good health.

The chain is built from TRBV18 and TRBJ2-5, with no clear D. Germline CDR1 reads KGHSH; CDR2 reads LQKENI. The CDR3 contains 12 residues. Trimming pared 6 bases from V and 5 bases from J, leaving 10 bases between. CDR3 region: CASSRFRETQYF. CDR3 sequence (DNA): TGTGCCAGCTCCAGGTTTCGGGAGACCCAGTACTTC.

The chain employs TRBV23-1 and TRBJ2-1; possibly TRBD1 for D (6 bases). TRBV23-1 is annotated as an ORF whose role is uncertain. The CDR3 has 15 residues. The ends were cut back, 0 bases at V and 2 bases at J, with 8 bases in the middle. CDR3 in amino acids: CASSQSEGAYNEQFF. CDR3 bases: TGCGCCAGCAGTCAATCAGAGGGGGCCTACAATGAGCAGTTCTTC.

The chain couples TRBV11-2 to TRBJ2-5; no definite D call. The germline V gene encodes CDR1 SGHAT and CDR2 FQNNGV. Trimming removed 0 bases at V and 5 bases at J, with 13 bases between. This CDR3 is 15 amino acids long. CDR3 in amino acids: CASSLDSSAWETQYF. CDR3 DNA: TGTGCCAGCAGCTTAGATTCGTCCGCCTGGGAGACCCAGTACTTC.

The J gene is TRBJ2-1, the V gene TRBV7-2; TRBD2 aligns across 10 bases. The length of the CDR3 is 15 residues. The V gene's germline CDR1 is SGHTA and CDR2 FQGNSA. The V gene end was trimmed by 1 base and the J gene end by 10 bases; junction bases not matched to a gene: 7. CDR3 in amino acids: CASSLETSGFREQFF. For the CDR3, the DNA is TGTGCCAGCAGCTTAGAGACTAGCGGGTTTCGGGAGCAGTTCTTC. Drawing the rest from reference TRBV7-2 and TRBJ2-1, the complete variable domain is GAGVSQSPSNKVTEKGKDVELRCDPISGHTALYWYRQSLGQGLEFLIYFQGNSAPDKSGLPSDRFSAERTGGSVSTLTIQRTQQEDSAVYLCASSLETSGFREQFFGPGTRLTVL.

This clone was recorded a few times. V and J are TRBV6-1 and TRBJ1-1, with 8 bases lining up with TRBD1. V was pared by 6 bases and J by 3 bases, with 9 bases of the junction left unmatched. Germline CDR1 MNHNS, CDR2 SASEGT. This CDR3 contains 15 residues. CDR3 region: CASRRTGTGDTEAFF. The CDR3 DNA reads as TGTGCCAGCAGAAGGACAGGGACGGGGGACACTGAAGCTTTCTTT.

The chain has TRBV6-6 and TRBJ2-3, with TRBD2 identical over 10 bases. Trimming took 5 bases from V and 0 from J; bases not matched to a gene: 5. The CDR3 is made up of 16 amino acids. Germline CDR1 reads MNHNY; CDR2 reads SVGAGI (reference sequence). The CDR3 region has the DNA TGTGCCAGCAGTCTACTAGCGGGGAGAAGCACAGATACGCAGTATTTT. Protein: CASSLLAGRSTDTQYF.

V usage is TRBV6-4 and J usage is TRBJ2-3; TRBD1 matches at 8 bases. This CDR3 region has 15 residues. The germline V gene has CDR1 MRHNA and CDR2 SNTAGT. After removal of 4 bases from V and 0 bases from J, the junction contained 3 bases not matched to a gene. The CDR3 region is CASSARDRSTDTQYF. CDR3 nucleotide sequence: TGTGCCAGCAGTGCCCGGGACAGGAGCACAGATACGCAGTATTTT.

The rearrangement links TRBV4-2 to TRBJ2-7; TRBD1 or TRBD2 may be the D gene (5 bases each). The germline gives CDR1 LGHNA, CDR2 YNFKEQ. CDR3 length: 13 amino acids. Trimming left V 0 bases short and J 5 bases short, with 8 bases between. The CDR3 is CASSQDRGDEQYF. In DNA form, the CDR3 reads TGTGCCAGCAGCCAAGATCGAGGGGACGAGCAGTACTTC.

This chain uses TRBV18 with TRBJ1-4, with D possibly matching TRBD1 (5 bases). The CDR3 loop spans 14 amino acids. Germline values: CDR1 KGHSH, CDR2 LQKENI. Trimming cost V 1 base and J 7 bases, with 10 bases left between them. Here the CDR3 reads CASSPRDLGEKLFF. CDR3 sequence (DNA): TGTGCCAGCTCACCACGGGACCTCGGTGAAAAACTGTTTTTT.

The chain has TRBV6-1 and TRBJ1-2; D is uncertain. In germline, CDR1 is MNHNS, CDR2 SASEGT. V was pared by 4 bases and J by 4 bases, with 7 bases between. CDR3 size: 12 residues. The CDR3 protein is CASSAESYGYTF. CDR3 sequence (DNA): TGTGCCAGCAGTGCTGAATCCTATGGCTACACCTTC.

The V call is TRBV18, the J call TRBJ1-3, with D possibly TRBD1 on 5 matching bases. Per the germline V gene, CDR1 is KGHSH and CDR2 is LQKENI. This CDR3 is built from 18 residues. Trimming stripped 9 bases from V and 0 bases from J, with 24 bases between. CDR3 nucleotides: TGTGCCAGTTCCAATACGCCCGGAGGACACCGCTCTGGAAACACCATATATTTT. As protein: CASSNTPGGHRSGNTIYF.

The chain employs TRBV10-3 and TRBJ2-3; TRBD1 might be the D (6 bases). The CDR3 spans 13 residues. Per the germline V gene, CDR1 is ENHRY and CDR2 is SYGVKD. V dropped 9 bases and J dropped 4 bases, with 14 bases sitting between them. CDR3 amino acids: CAMSRGFADTQYF. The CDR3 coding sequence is TGTGCCATGTCCAGGGGTTTTGCAGATACGCAGTATTTT.

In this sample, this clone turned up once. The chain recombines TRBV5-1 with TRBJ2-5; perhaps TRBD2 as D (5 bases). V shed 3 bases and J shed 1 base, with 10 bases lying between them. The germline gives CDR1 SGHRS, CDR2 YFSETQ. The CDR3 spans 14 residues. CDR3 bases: TGCGCCAGCAGCTCCGGACTGCTCCAAGAGACCCAGTACTTC. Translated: CASSSGLLQETQYF.

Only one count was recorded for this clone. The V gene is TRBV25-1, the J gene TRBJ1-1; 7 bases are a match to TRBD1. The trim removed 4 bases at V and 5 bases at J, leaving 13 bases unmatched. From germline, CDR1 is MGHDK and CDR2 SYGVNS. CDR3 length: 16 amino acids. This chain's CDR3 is CASSVRGRGRVTEAFF. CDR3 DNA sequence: TGTGCCAGCAGTGTAAGGGGAAGGGGGCGCGTAACTGAAGCTTTCTTT.

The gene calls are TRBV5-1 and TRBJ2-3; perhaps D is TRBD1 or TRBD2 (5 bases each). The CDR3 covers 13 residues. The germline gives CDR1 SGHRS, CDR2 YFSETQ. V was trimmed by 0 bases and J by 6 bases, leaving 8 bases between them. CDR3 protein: CASSLAEGDTQYF. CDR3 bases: TGCGCCAGCAGCTTGGCTGAGGGGGATACGCAGTATTTT. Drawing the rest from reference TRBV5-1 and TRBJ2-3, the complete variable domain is KAGVTQTPRYLIKTRGQQVTLSCSPISGHRSVSWYQQTPGQGLQFLFEYFSETQRNKGNFPGRFSGRQFSNSRSEMNVSTLELGDSALYLCASSLAEGDTQYFGPGTRLTVL.

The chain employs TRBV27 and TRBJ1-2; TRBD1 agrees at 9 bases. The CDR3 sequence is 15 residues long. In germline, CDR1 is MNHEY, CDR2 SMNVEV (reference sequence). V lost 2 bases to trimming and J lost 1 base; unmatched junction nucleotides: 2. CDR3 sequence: CASSLTGQGNYGYTF. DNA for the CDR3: TGTGCCAGCAGTTTAACGGGACAGGGTAACTATGGCTACACCTTC.